These 16 T cell receptor beta chains originate from one sample sequenced in a study of blood T cell repertoires in COVID-19. The data were produced by immunoSEQ multiplex PCR, yet TCRdb's version contains in-frame clones alone and is incomplete. This sample carries about 190,000 clones, approximately 81% of them seen once, and the ten largest clones take 20%. Sequencing was done on a sample of peripheral blood. All receptors come from a human donor in a cohort sampled during active COVID-19.

V is TRBV7-8 and J is TRBJ1-2; maybe TRBD1 (6 bases). V was pared by 3 bases and J by 6 bases, with 23 bases between. The germline V gene encodes CDR1 SGHVS and CDR2 FQNEAQ. The CDR3 is 17 residues long. This CDR3 reads CASSLKGVAGAEHGYTF. In DNA form, the CDR3 reads TGTGCCAGCAGCTTGAAAGGCGTGGCAGGGGCAGAACATGGCTACACCTTC.

The chain has TRBV12-3 or TRBV12-4 and TRBJ1-1, with D perhaps TRBD1 (5 bases). The CDR3 is 10 residues long. The V end lost 8 bases, the J end lost 5 bases, and 6 bases lay between the germline ends. The CDR3 sequence: CASGTTEAFF. The CDR3 coding sequence is TGTGCCAGCGGGACTACTGAAGCTTTCTTT.

The J gene is TRBJ1-2, the V gene TRBV24-1; TRBD1 aligns across 8 bases. This CDR3 is built from 14 residues. V shed 2 bases, J shed 2 bases, and the junction held 0 bases outside the gene matches. In germline, CDR1 is KGHDR, CDR2 SFDVKD. The CDR3 DNA follows: TGTGCCACCAGTGATTGGACAGGGAACTATGGCTACACCTTC. It specifies CATSDWTGNYGYTF.

This chain connects TRBV7-6 to TRBJ2-7; perhaps TRBD1 as D (5 bases). Germline V gene data show CDR1 as SGHVS and CDR2 as FNYEAQ. Trimming stripped 10 bases from V and 6 bases from J, with 19 bases between. The CDR3 is 13 residues long. The CDR3 here is CATGFGHPGEQYF. DNA for the CDR3: TGTGCCACCGGCTTTGGACACCCGGGCGAGCAGTACTTC.

This chain uses TRBV10-1 with TRBJ2-3, with TRBD1 matching over 7 bases. The CDR3 contains 17 residues. Germline-derived CDR1 and CDR2 are WNHNN and SYGVQD (reference sequence). V gave up 4 bases and J gave up 6 bases; unmatched junction bases: 16. CDR3 sequence reads: CASSGSKTGTGSDTQYF. CDR3 nucleotide sequence: TGCGCCAGCAGTGGCTCAAAGACAGGGACGGGGTCCGATACGCAGTATTTT.

The CDR3 loop is CASSQDLLAGAEQYF. The CDR3 DNA reads TGTGCCAGCAGCCAAGATTTACTAGCGGGAGCCGAGCAGTACTTC. The chain employs TRBV3-1 (or the pseudogene TRBV3-2) and TRBJ2-7; 11 positions agree with TRBD2. Unmatched junction bases numbered 4, after V lost 0 bases and J lost 6 bases. The germline V gene has CDR1 LGHDT and CDR2 YNNKEL (reference sequence). The CDR3 is 15 residues long.

The table lists this clone with a count of one. The chain carries TRBV18 and TRBJ2-5; 9 bases line up with TRBD2. The ends lost 3 bases at V and 4 bases at J; junction bases unmatched: 6. The CDR3 consists of 15 residues. The germline V gene encodes CDR1 KGHSH and CDR2 LQKENI. CDR3 region: CASSPILAGSETQYF. The CDR3 nucleotides read TGTGCCAGCTCACCTATTCTAGCGGGATCAGAGACCCAGTACTTC.

This clone was observed a few times. V usage is TRBV6-5 and J usage is TRBJ2-1; 10 nucleotides agree with TRBD2. V was pared by 2 bases and J by 6 bases, with 7 bases of the junction left unmatched. Germline-derived CDR1 and CDR2 are MNHEY and SVGAGI. This CDR3 contains 16 residues. The CDR3 DNA sequence: TGTGCCAGCAGTTACAGGGTGGCTAGCGGGAGCAATGAGCAGTTCTTC. This translates into CASSYRVASGSNEQFF.

The V call is TRBV18, the J call TRBJ2-2, with D hard to call. Trimming took 3 bases from V and 1 from J, leaving 9 bases between them. The germline CDR1 and CDR2 sequences are KGHSH and LQKENI. This CDR3 is 15 amino acids long. In DNA, the CDR3 is TGTGCCAGCTCACCGGGCAGGCGGAACACCGGGGAGCTGTTTTTT. Encoded protein: CASSPGRRNTGELFF.

The V call is TRBV5-1, the J call TRBJ1-1, with D perhaps matching TRBD1 (6 bases). This CDR3 spans 15 amino acids. Trimming removed 1 base from V and 0 bases from J, with 10 bases in between. CDR1 is SGHRS, CDR2 YFSETQ, per germline. CDR3 region: CASSLYQGLNTEAFF. The CDR3 nucleotides read TGCGCCAGCAGCTTGTATCAGGGGCTGAACACTGAAGCTTTCTTT. The full variable domain, with the rest looked up from reference TRBV5-1 and TRBJ1-1, is KAGVTQTPRYLIKTRGQQVTLSCSPISGHRSVSWYQQTPGQGLQFLFEYFSETQRNKGNFPGRFSGRQFSNSRSEMNVSTLELGDSALYLCASSLYQGLNTEAFFGQGTRLTVV.

The chain joins TRBV30 to TRBJ1-3, with D perhaps TRBD1 (5 bases). Germline V gene lookup returns CDR1 GTSNPN and CDR2 SVGIG (reference sequence). The CDR3 is made up of 15 amino acids. Trimming stripped 4 bases from V and 4 bases from J, with 17 bases between. This CDR3 reads CAWTQGGFGGNTIYF. For the CDR3, the DNA is TGTGCCTGGACTCAGGGAGGGTTTGGGGGAAACACCATATATTTT. Together with reference TRBV30 and TRBJ1-3, the CDR3 gives the full variable domain: SQTIHQWPATLVQPVGSPLSLECTVEGTSNPNLYWYRQAAGRGLQLLFYSVGIGQISSEVPQNLSASRPQDRQFILSSKKLLLSDSGFYLCAWTQGGFGGNTIYFGEGSWLTVV.

V is TRBV5-1 and J is TRBJ2-7; a possible D gene is TRBD2 (5 bases). Trimming removed 4 bases at V and 6 bases at J, with 17 bases between. This CDR3 comprises 14 residues. Germline V gene lookup returns CDR1 SGHRS and CDR2 YFSETQ. CDR3 region: CASSPNGGLSEQYF. The CDR3 DNA is TGCGCCAGCAGCCCAAACGGAGGACTGAGCGAGCAGTACTTC.

This clone was counted once. Written as DNA, the CDR3 is TGTGCCAGCAGTTTGGCGGGAAACTCTGGGGCCAACGTCCTGACTTTC. It yields the protein CASSLAGNSGANVLTF. The rearrangement joins TRBV28 to TRBJ2-6, with D maybe TRBD2 (6 bases). The CDR3 is made up of 16 amino acids. Germline values: CDR1 MDHEN, CDR2 SYDVKM. Trimming stripped 3 bases from V and 0 bases from J, with 9 bases between. The full variable domain, completed using reference TRBV28 and TRBJ2-6, is DVKVTQSSRYLVKRTGEKVFLECVQDMDHENMFWYRQDPGLGLRLIYFSYDVKMKEKGDIPEGYSVSREKKERFSLILESASTNQTSMYLCASSLAGNSGANVLTFGAGSRLTVL.

The chain carries TRBV3-1 (or the pseudogene TRBV3-2) and TRBJ1-1; TRBD1 matches 8 bases. The CDR3 contains 12 residues. V lost 5 bases and J lost 5; bases outside the gene matches: 1. Germline V CDR1 and CDR2: LGHDT, YNNKEL (reference sequence). The CDR3 DNA sequence: TGTGCCAGCAGCGACAGGGGAACTGAAGCTTTCTTT. It translates to CASSDRGTEAFF.

This clone was seen once. The V gene is TRBV5-1, the J gene TRBJ2-5, with D tentatively TRBD1 (6 bases). Germline CDR1 SGHRS, CDR2 YFSETQ. The ends were cut back, 4 bases at V and 2 bases at J, with 12 bases in the middle. The CDR3 has 14 amino acids. Here the CDR3 DNA reads TGCGCCAGCAGCAAGGGGGAGCTGCAAGAGACCCAGTACTTC. This translates into CASSKGELQETQYF.

This rearrangement joins TRBV7-8 to TRBJ2-3, with 10 positions matching TRBD2. From germline, CDR1 is SGHVS and CDR2 FQNEAQ. Unmatched junction bases numbered 6, after V lost 5 bases and J lost 4 bases. This CDR3 is built from 15 residues. The CDR3 DNA is TGTGCCAGCAGCATTAGCGGGGGGTTCCCAGATACGCAGTATTTT. Translated: CASSISGGFPDTQYF.